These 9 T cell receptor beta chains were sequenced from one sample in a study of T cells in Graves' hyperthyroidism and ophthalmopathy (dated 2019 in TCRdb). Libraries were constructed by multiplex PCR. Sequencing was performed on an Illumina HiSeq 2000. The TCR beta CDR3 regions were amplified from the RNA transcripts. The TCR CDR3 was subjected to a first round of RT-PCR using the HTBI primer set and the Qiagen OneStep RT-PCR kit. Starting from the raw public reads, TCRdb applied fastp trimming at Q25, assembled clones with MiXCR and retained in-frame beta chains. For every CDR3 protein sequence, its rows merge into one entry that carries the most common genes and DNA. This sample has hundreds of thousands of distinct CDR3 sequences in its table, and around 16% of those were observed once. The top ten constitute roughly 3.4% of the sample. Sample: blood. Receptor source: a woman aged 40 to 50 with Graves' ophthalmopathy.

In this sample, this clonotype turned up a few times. Here the CDR3 DNA reads TGTGCCAGCAAGGCCAGCGCCTCCGCGGTTACGCAGTATTTT. As protein: CASKASASAVTQYF. This chain connects TRBV6-1 to TRBJ2-3; D unresolved. CDR3 length: 14 amino acids. The germline V and J ends were trimmed by 7 bases and 8 bases, with 19 bases remaining between them. The germline V gene encodes CDR1 MNHNS and CDR2 SASEGT.

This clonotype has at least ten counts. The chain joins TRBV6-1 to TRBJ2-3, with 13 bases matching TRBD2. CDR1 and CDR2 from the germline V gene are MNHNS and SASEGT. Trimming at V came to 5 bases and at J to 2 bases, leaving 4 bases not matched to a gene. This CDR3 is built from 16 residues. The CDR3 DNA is TGTGCCAGCAGTAGGGGACTAGCGGGGATCACAGATACGCAGTATTTT. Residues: CASSRGLAGITDTQYF.

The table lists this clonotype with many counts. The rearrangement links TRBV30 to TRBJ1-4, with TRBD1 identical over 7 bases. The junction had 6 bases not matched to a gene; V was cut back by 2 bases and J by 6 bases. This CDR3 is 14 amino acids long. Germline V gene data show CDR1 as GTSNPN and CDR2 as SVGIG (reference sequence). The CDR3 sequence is CAWSFQTGYEKLFF. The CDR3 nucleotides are TGTGCCTGGAGTTTCCAGACAGGGTATGAAAAACTGTTTTTT.

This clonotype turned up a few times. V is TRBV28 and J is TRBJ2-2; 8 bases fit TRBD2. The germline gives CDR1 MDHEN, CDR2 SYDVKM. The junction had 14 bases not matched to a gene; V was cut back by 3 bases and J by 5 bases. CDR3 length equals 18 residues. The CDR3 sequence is CASSFWESLAERTGELFF. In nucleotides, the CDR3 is TGTGCCAGCAGTTTTTGGGAGTCACTAGCGGAAAGAACCGGGGAGCTGTTTTTT.

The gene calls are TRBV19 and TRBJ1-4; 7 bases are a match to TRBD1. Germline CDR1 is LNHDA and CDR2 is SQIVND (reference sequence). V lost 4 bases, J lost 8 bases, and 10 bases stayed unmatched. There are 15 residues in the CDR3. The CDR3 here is CASSTRQGLREKLFF. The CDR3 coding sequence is TGTGCCAGTAGTACCAGACAGGGCCTCCGGGAAAAACTGTTTTTT.

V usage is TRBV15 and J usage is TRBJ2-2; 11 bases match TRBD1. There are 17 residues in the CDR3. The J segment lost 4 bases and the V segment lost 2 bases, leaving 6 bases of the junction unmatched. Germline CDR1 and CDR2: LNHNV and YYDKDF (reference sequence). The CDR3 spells CATSRTPGQGVTGELFF. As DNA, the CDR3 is TGTGCCACCAGCAGAACTCCGGGACAGGGGGTCACCGGGGAGCTGTTTTTT.

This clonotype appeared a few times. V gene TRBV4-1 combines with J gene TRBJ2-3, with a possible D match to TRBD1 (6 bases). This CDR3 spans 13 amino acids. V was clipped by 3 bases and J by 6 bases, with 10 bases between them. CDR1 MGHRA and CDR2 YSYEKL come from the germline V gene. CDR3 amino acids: CASSQNRADTQYF. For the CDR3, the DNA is TGCGCCAGCAGCCAGAACAGGGCCGATACGCAGTATTTT.

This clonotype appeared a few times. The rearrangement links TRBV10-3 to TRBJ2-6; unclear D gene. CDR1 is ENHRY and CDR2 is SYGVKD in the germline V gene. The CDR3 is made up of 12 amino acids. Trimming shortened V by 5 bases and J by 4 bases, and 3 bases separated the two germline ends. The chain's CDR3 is CAISPGANVLTF. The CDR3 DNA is TGTGCCATCAGTCCCGGGGCCAACGTCCTGACTTTC.

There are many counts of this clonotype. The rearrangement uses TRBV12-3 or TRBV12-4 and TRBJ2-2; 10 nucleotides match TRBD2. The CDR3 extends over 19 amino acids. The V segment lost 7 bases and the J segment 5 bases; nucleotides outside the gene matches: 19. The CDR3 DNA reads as TGTGCCAGCACCACTCGACGGGGGTTGGGACTAGCGTCAACCGGGGAGCTGTTTTTT. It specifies CASTTRRGLGLASTGELFF.